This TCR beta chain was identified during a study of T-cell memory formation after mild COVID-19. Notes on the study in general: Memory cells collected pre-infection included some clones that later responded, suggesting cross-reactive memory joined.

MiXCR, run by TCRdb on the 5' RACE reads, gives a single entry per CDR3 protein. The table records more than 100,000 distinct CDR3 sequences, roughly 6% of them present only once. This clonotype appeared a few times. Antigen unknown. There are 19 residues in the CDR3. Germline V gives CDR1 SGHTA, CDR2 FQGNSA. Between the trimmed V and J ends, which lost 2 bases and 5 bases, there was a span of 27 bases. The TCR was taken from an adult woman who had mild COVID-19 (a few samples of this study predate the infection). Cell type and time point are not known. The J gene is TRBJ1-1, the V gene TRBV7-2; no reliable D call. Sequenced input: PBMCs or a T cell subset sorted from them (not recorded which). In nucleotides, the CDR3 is TGTGCCAGCAGCTTAAATTCTCCAAGCCTTCCGCGGGGTAGGACTGAAGCTTTCTTT. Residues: CASSLNSPSLPRGRTEAFF.